The 29 T cell receptor beta chains below all came from one sample that was sequenced in a study of blood T cells in healthy people across ages. It was with a sample-barcoded 5' primer and a J-beta primer mix that a second PCR of roughly 7 to 12 cycles was run. TCRdb re-called the 5' RACE reads with MiXCR, one entry per CDR3 protein. The profile shows around 1,900,000 distinct CDR3 sequences, about 39% of them singletons. The material sequenced was blood. These receptors all stem from a human donor in good health.

The V call is TRBV24-1, the J call TRBJ2-3; 8 bases map to TRBD2. CDR3 length equals 15 residues. V was clipped by 5 bases and J by 2 bases; unmatched bases: 5. Germline V CDR1 and CDR2: KGHDR, SFDVKD. The CDR3 DNA sequence: TGTGCCACCAGTGCACGGGGGGGAAACACAGATACGCAGTATTTT. As protein: CATSARGGNTDTQYF.

The chain couples TRBV7-2 to TRBJ2-1; the D gene could be TRBD1 or TRBD2 (5 bases each). CDR1 is SGHTA, CDR2 FQGNSA, per germline. The CDR3 totals 15 residues. The V gene lost 3 bases and the J gene lost 3 bases, with 12 bases spanning the gap. The CDR3, as DNA: TGTGCCAGCAGCTTGGGACGAGCAATCTACAATGAGCAGTTCTTC. Translating it yields CASSLGRAIYNEQFF. Full variable domain (missing parts from reference TRBV7-2 and TRBJ2-1): GAGVSQSPSNKVTEKGKDVELRCDPISGHTALYWYRQSLGQGLEFLIYFQGNSAPDKSGLPSDRFSAERTGGSVSTLTIQRTQQEDSAVYLCASSLGRAIYNEQFFGPGTRLTVL.

The rearrangement uses TRBV5-1 and TRBJ2-3, with D possibly TRBD2 on 5 matching bases. Trimming shortened V by 7 bases and J by 1 base, and 13 bases separated the two germline ends. The CDR3 is 14 residues long. Germline V lookup: CDR1 SGHRS, CDR2 YFSETQ. For the CDR3, the DNA is TGCGCCAGCCGGCCGGATAGCGGCACAGATACGCAGTATTTT. Translation gives CASRPDSGTDTQYF.

The rearrangement joins TRBV10-3 to TRBJ1-1, with TRBD1 as a possible D gene (5 bases). CDR1 ENHRY and CDR2 SYGVKD come from the germline V gene. V was cut by 10 bases and J by 4 bases, with 13 bases left in between. The CDR3 is 12 amino acids. DNA for the CDR3: TGTGCCACCGTCCTGGGGGGCACTGAAGCTTTCTTT. Amino acids: CATVLGGTEAFF.

The J gene is TRBJ1-2, the V gene TRBV4-3, with a weak D call TRBD1 (5 bases). The CDR3 length is 15 residues. Germline assignment: CDR1 LGHNA and CDR2 YSLEER. V gave up 3 bases and J gave up 4 bases, with 15 bases separating them. The CDR3 DNA sequence: TGCGCCAGCAGCCAGGGGCATTCCCATGGCTATGGCTACACCTTC. The encoded protein is CASSQGHSHGYGYTF.

Points on this clonotype: One end of the junction fails to match germline, which may point to a read error. CDR3 nucleotide sequence: TGCGCCTGCAGCCAAGGATTAGCTCGGGACAGGGCACTCTACTCCTACGAGCAGTACTTC. Translated: CACSQGLARDRALYSYEQYF. The rearrangement uses TRBV4-3 and TRBJ2-7; 9 positions match TRBD1. Germline-derived CDR1 and CDR2 are LGHNA and YSLEER. CDR3 length equals 20 residues.

This clonotype was found a few times. This sequence joins TRBV7-2 and TRBJ1-5; 9 nucleotides align to TRBD1. This CDR3 comprises 16 residues. Germline V gene lookup returns CDR1 SGHTA and CDR2 FQGNSA. V lost 4 bases to trimming and J lost 1 base; unmatched junction nucleotides: 5. CDR3 nucleotides: TGTGCCAGCAGCTCCACAGGGGGCGCGAGCAATCAGCCCCAGCATTTT. Translated, it gives CASSSTGGASNQPQHF.

The V and J genes are TRBV11-2 and TRBJ2-7; D gene unclear. From germline, CDR1 is SGHAT and CDR2 FQNNGV. The CDR3 totals 16 residues. V was cut by 6 bases and J by 1 base, with 19 bases left in between. CDR3 region: CASSIRGSLQSYEQYF. The CDR3 coding sequence is TGTGCCAGCAGTATCCGTGGAAGCCTACAATCCTACGAGCAGTACTTC.

This clonotype occurred a few times. The CDR3 coding sequence is TGCAGCGTTGAAGATAGGACATTCGAGCAGTACTTC. Its protein product is CSVEDRTFEQYF. This chain links TRBV29-1 with TRBJ2-7; maybe TRBD1 (5 bases). Germline values: CDR1 SQVTM, CDR2 ANQGSEA. With 0 bases removed from V and 6 bases from J, the gap between germline ends came to 9 bases. The CDR3 loop spans 12 amino acids.

The rearrangement joins TRBV7-6 to TRBJ2-6; D not resolved. The V gene lost 1 base and the J gene lost 0 bases, with 7 bases spanning the gap. CDR3 length: 16 residues. CDR1 and CDR2 (germline): SGHVS, FNYEAQ. The CDR3 coding sequence is TGTGCCAGCAGCTTAGAGTACAGCTCTGGGGCCAACGTCCTGACTTTC. This gives the protein CASSLEYSSGANVLTF.

J is TRBJ2-3 and V is TRBV4-3, with unresolved D. The V end was cut by 4 bases, the J end by 0 bases, with 14 bases between. This CDR3 is 16 amino acids long. CDR1 is LGHNA and CDR2 is YSLEER in the germline V gene. CDR3 in amino acids: CASSPQGPASTDTQYF. CDR3 bases: TGCGCCAGCAGCCCCCAAGGGCCAGCTAGCACAGATACGCAGTATTTT.

This clonotype was seen repeatedly, ten times or more. V gene TRBV7-2 combines with J gene TRBJ2-5, with D possibly TRBD1 on 6 matching bases. V was shortened by 5 bases and J by 1 base, with 8 bases between the two germline ends. The CDR3 sequence is 13 residues long. The germline V gene has CDR1 SGHTA and CDR2 FQGNSA. This chain's CDR3 is CASSRDTQETQYF. CDR3 DNA: TGTGCCAGCAGCAGGGACACCCAAGAGACCCAGTACTTC.

The chain uses TRBV28 and TRBJ2-1; D not resolved. CDR3 length: 12 residues. In germline, CDR1 is MDHEN, CDR2 SYDVKM. The ends were cut back, 1 base at V and 12 bases at J, with 10 bases in the middle. The CDR3 DNA reads TGTGCCAGCAGTTTATCCACTGGGTGGCAGTTCTTC. Its translation is CASSLSTGWQFF.

Comments on this clonotype: The junction departs from the called germline gene at one end, perhaps through a read error. The V call is TRBV5-6, the J call TRBJ1-2, with D unresolved. CDR3 length: 11 amino acids. Germline V gene sequence: CDR1 SGHDT, CDR2 YYEEEE. This CDR3 reads CASGLGSGYTF. CDR3 in DNA: TGTGCCAGCGGCTTGGGGTCTGGCTACACCTTC.

Concerning this clonotype itself: Its ends do not fully match the called genes, so a read error is possible. The gene calls are TRBV12-3 or TRBV12-4 and TRBJ2-3; D unclear. The CDR3 consists of 13 residues. The CDR3 DNA reads TGTGCCAGCAGCTTAGTCCCAGGAGATGCGCAGTATTTT. Translating gives CASSLVPGDAQYF.

The chain is built from TRBV4-1 and TRBJ1-2; perhaps TRBD1 as D (6 bases). Trimming stripped 4 bases from V and 4 bases from J, with 19 bases between. Germline V gene data show CDR1 as MGHRA and CDR2 as YSYEKL. This CDR3 has 16 amino acids. CDR3 region: CASSPRPGAPGYGYTF. As DNA, the CDR3 is TGCGCCAGCAGCCCACGGCCAGGGGCGCCTGGCTATGGCTACACCTTC.

The sample holds one count of this clonotype. CDR3 DNA sequence: TGCGCCAGCAGCTCCCGACCAGCGCGGAACACCGGGGAGCTGTTTTTT. It yields the protein CASSSRPARNTGELFF. The chain is built from TRBV5-1 and TRBJ2-2; no definite D call. V shed 3 bases and J shed 1 base, with 13 bases lying between them. The CDR3 is 16 residues long. The germline V gene encodes CDR1 SGHRS and CDR2 YFSETQ.

This clonotype has just a few counts. V is TRBV4-1 and J is TRBJ2-1, with TRBD1 matching 8 bases. Germline V gives CDR1 MGHRA, CDR2 YSYEKL. The CDR3 is 19 residues long. V lost 0 bases, J lost 0 bases, and 10 bases stayed unmatched. This CDR3 reads CASSQDEDRASYSYNEQFF. CDR3 DNA sequence: TGCGCCAGCAGCCAAGATGAGGACAGGGCATCCTACTCCTACAATGAGCAGTTCTTC.

Turning to this clonotype: Possible read error: a much larger clone is one base away. The final CDR3 position lacks the conserved phenylalanine or tryptophan, pointing to a likely read error. The chain uses TRBV27 and TRBJ2-1; D is undetermined. V dropped 3 bases and J dropped 8 bases, with 11 bases sitting between them. This CDR3 has 13 residues. Looked up from germline, CDR1 is MNHEY and CDR2 is SMNVEV (reference sequence). CDR3 loop: CASSFARWDEQFC. The CDR3 DNA sequence: TGTGCCAGCAGTTTTGCCAGATGGGATGAGCAGTTCTGC.

This clonotype was detected ten times or more. This chain links TRBV29-1 with TRBJ2-5, with TRBD1 matching over 9 bases. This CDR3 region has 12 residues. Germline lookup yields CDR1 SQVTM and CDR2 ANQGSEA. V shed 6 bases and J 7 bases; nucleotides not matched to a gene: 6. CDR3 sequence (DNA): TGCAGCGTACGGACAGGGGAGGTGACCCAGTACTTC. It encodes CSVRTGEVTQYF. Full variable domain (remainder filled in from reference TRBV29-1 and TRBJ2-5): SAVISQKPSRDICQRGTSLTIQCQVDSQVTMMFWYRQQPGQSLTLIATANQGSEATYESGFVIDKFPISRPNLTFSTLTVSNMSPEDSSIYLCSVRTGEVTQYFGPGTRLLVL.

The table lists this clonotype with a few counts. The chain combines TRBV20-1 with TRBJ2-5, with D hard to call. The V gene lost 1 base and the J gene lost 0 bases, with 6 bases spanning the gap. From germline, CDR1 is DFQATT and CDR2 SNEGSKA (reference sequence). There are 13 residues in the CDR3. DNA of the CDR3: TGCAGTGCTAGAGGGGCGTACCAAGAGACCCAGTACTTC. Protein product: CSARGAYQETQYF.

As to this clonotype: The conserved phenylalanine or tryptophan normally closing the CDR3 is absent here, so this likely arose from a read error. The chain combines TRBV5-1 with TRBJ2-2; the match to TRBD1 covers 7 bases. With V trimmed by 5 bases and J by 3 bases, 4 bases remained unmatched. The germline V gene has CDR1 SGHRS and CDR2 YFSETQ. The CDR3 sequence is 14 residues long. As DNA, the CDR3 is TGCGCCAGCAGTAAAGGGGGCTACACCGGGGAGCTGTTTGTT. Amino acid sequence: CASSKGGYTGELFV.

A few counts support this clonotype. The chain carries TRBV9 and TRBJ1-2; D remains unclear. This CDR3 contains 13 residues. Germline CDR1 and CDR2: SGDLS and YYNGEE. V shed 4 bases and J shed 8 bases, with 15 bases lying between them. The CDR3 DNA sequence: TGTGCCAGCAGCTCCGCCGTACCCTTGGGCTACACCTTC. Amino acid sequence: CASSSAVPLGYTF.

The CDR3 bases are TGCGCCAGCAGCTTCCAGGTAAGCTCCTACAATGAGCAGTTCTTC. Translation: CASSFQVSSYNEQFF. V gene TRBV5-1 combines with J gene TRBJ2-1; D remains ambiguous. Between the trimmed V and J ends, which lost 2 bases and 0 bases, there was a span of 9 bases. This CDR3 contains 15 residues. The V gene's germline CDR1 is SGHRS and CDR2 YFSETQ.

The rearrangement links TRBV4-3 to TRBJ1-1; D remains ambiguous. V gave up 4 bases and J gave up 2 bases, with 14 bases separating them. The CDR3 runs 15 residues. CDR1 and CDR2 (germline): LGHNA, YSLEER. This chain's CDR3 is CASSLGSDGNTEAFF. CDR3 sequence (DNA): TGCGCCAGCAGCCTCGGGTCGGACGGTAACACTGAAGCTTTCTTT.

This clonotype was recorded a few times. The rearrangement joins TRBV7-2 to TRBJ2-1; 7 bases are shared with TRBD2. V shed 3 bases, J shed 4 bases, and the junction held 3 bases outside the gene matches. This CDR3 is 14 amino acids long. The germline V gene encodes CDR1 SGHTA and CDR2 FQGNSA. CDR3 amino acids: CASSFQGGYNEQFF. In nucleotides, the CDR3 is TGTGCCAGCAGCTTCCAGGGAGGGTACAATGAGCAGTTCTTC.

This clonotype was seen only once. This chain joins TRBV7-8 and TRBJ1-1, with D perhaps TRBD1 (5 bases). The germline gives CDR1 SGHVS, CDR2 FQNEAQ. The CDR3 is made up of 14 amino acids. V lost 5 bases, J lost 0 bases, and 10 bases lay in between. CDR3 sequence reads: CASSRGRMNTEAFF. In DNA form, the CDR3 reads TGTGCCAGCAGCCGGGGACGGATGAACACTGAAGCTTTCTTT.

CDR3 nucleotides: TGTGCTAGTGGTTTTAAGGGGATGAACACTGAAGCTTTCTTT. Its translation is CASGFKGMNTEAFF. The genes are TRBV12-5 and TRBJ1-1; the D gene is possibly TRBD1 (5 bases). CDR3 length: 14 amino acids. Germline V gene sequence: CDR1 LGHNT, CDR2 FRNRAP. The V end lost 3 bases, the J end lost 0 bases, and 8 bases lay between the germline ends.

The rearrangement links TRBV7-3 to TRBJ2-1; 7 positions match TRBD2. CDR1 and CDR2 from the germline V gene are SGHTA and FQGTGA. Trimming cost V 5 bases and J 4 bases; bases outside gene matches: 8. The CDR3 extends over 15 amino acids. For the CDR3, the DNA is TGTGCCAGCAGCCCATCGGCGGGGGTTTACAATGAGCAGTTCTTC. Translation gives CASSPSAGVYNEQFF.